The 24 T cell receptor beta chains listed next were all sequenced from one sample in a study of cytomegalovirus exposure and HLA in healthy donors. The PCR was carried out with 60 Vbeta primers and 13 Jbeta primers. Assay used: immunoSEQ multiplex PCR; TCRdb lists only in-frame clones, some missing. This sample carries approximately 50,000 clones, around 80% of them seen once, and the ten largest clones take about 7.8%. The material sequenced was PBMCs. These TCRs come from a young man in good health and CMV-seropositive.

The rearrangement joins TRBV9 to TRBJ1-3, with D possibly matching TRBD1 (6 bases). The CDR3 contains 18 residues. The V end was cut by 3 bases, the J end by 1 base, with 20 bases between. Germline V gives CDR1 SGDLS, CDR2 YYNGEE. The CDR3 region has the DNA TGTGCCAGCAGCGGAGAAAGGGGGTCGAGGAGGTCTGGAAACACCATATATTTT. Its protein is CASSGERGSRRSGNTIYF. The full variable domain, with the rest looked up from reference TRBV9 and TRBJ1-3, is DSGVTQTPKHLITATGQRVTLRCSPRSGDLSVYWYQQSLDQGLQFLIQYYNGEERAKGNILERFSAQQFPDLHSELNLSSLELGDSALYFCASSGERGSRRSGNTIYFGEGSWLTVV.

The chain carries TRBV5-4 and TRBJ2-5; 7 bases agree with TRBD2. The trim removed 2 bases at V and 11 bases at J, leaving 18 bases unmatched. The CDR3 consists of 16 residues. Germline V gene lookup returns CDR1 SGHNT and CDR2 YYREEE (reference sequence). CDR3 sequence: CASSFSVGGSVGEQYF. For the CDR3, the DNA is TGTGCCAGCAGCTTTAGCGTCGGGGGGAGCGTGGGAGAGCAGTACTTC.

The chain employs TRBV7-2 and TRBJ2-1; 14 bases align to TRBD2. The CDR3 runs 15 residues. V lost 1 base and J lost 8; bases outside the gene matches: 1. Per germline, CDR1 SGHTA and CDR2 FQGNSA. The CDR3 protein is CASSLGTSGGYEQFF. CDR3 nucleotide sequence: TGTGCCAGCAGCTTAGGGACTAGCGGGGGGTATGAGCAGTTCTTC.

The CDR3 loop reads CSVEPGGDEQYF. In DNA form, the CDR3 reads TGCAGCGTTGAACCCGGAGGGGACGAGCAGTACTTC. The rearrangement joins TRBV29-1 to TRBJ2-7; a weak D match, TRBD2 (6 bases). Trimming removed 2 bases from V and 5 bases from J, with 10 bases in between. Germline CDR1 is SQVTM and CDR2 is ANQGSEA. This CDR3 is built from 12 residues.

This sequence joins TRBV11-2 and TRBJ1-2; D might be TRBD1 (6 bases). This CDR3 has 16 residues. CDR1 and CDR2 from the germline V gene are SGHAT and FQNNGV. Trimming removed 2 bases at V and 8 bases at J, with 21 bases between. CDR3: CASSLTSLQGVSGYTF. The CDR3 DNA sequence: TGTGCCAGCAGCTTAACATCATTACAGGGTGTTAGCGGCTACACCTTC.

The chain employs TRBV6-5 and TRBJ1-2; D unclear. CDR3 length: 14 residues. CDR1 is MNHEY and CDR2 is SVGAGI in the germline V gene. The V end was cut by 6 bases, the J end by 0 bases, with 11 bases between. Here the CDR3 reads CASRDLAANYGYTF. The CDR3 nucleotides read TGTGCCAGCAGGGACTTAGCAGCTAACTATGGCTACACCTTC.

This clone occurred once. The gene calls are TRBV6-6 and TRBJ1-6; D perhaps matches TRBD1 (6 bases). CDR1 and CDR2 (germline): MNHNY, SVGAGI (reference sequence). The CDR3 consists of 14 residues. V lost 6 bases and J lost 7, with 13 bases in between. CDR3 sequence reads: CASRRQEKNSPLHF. CDR3 nucleotides: TGTGCCAGCAGGAGACAGGAAAAAAATTCACCCCTCCACTTT.

The CDR3: CARHGLADAREQYF. The DNA for the CDR3 is TGTGCCAGGCACGGACTAGCGGACGCTAGAGAGCAGTACTTC. The chain employs TRBV21-1 and TRBJ2-7; TRBD2 is the table's D call and was not checked against the DNA. TRBV21-1 is deemed a pseudogene. This CDR3 has 14 residues.

V gene TRBV6-4 combines with J gene TRBJ2-2; weak D call: TRBD1 (6 bases). This CDR3 region has 15 residues. Germline V gives CDR1 MRHNA, CDR2 SNTAGT. V dropped 9 bases and J dropped 1 base, with 15 bases sitting between them. The chain's CDR3 is CASLGGTGNTGELFF. In DNA, the CDR3 is TGTGCCAGTTTAGGGGGTACGGGGAACACCGGGGAGCTGTTTTTT.

V usage is TRBV6-5 and J usage is TRBJ1-4; 12 bases map to TRBD1. The CDR3 is 15 amino acids. With V trimmed by 5 bases and J by 11 bases, 9 bases remained unmatched. Looked up from germline, CDR1 is MNHEY and CDR2 is SVGAGI. The CDR3, as DNA: TGTGCCAGCAGTCAGGCCGGGACAGGGGGCGGGAAACTGTTTTTT. Protein sequence: CASSQAGTGGGKLFF.

This chain uses TRBV19 with TRBJ2-1; 9 bases agree with TRBD1. Germline values: CDR1 LNHDA, CDR2 SQIVND (reference sequence). This CDR3 has 14 amino acids. V was clipped by 3 bases and J by 9 bases; unmatched bases: 6. The CDR3 nucleotides read TGTGCCAGTAGTATCGGGGACAGGGTTAGTGAGCAGTTCTTC. Protein sequence: CASSIGDRVSEQFF.

This clone was counted a single time. The chain combines TRBV30 with TRBJ1-2, with a weak D call TRBD1 (6 bases). The V and J ends lost 7 bases and 3 bases respectively, with 18 bases between them. The CDR3 runs 14 residues. Germline V gene sequence: CDR1 GTSNPN, CDR2 SVGIG (reference sequence). The CDR3 DNA is TGTGCCTCTAAGGGGGGGGCGATGGACTATGGCTACACCTTC. This gives the protein CASKGGAMDYGYTF.

This clone was counted once. The chain couples TRBV18 to TRBJ2-3; 7 positions agree with TRBD2. The CDR3 runs 16 residues. CDR1 is KGHSH, CDR2 LQKENI, per germline. With V trimmed by 5 bases and J by 2 bases, 10 bases remained unmatched. CDR3 region: CASSGTSASNTDTQYF. CDR3 DNA: TGTGCCAGCTCAGGAACTAGCGCGTCTAACACAGATACGCAGTATTTT.

The chain links TRBV9 to TRBJ1-6, with D perhaps matching TRBD1 (6 bases). V was trimmed by 0 bases and J by 6 bases, leaving 7 bases between them. The CDR3 sequence is 14 residues long. Germline V gene data show CDR1 as SGDLS and CDR2 as YYNGEE. The CDR3 DNA reads TGTGCCAGCAGCGTAGAGGACAGTAATTCACCCCTCCACTTT. It yields the protein CASSVEDSNSPLHF.

The rearrangement joins TRBV7-7 to TRBJ2-7, with 8 bases lining up with TRBD1. The CDR3 loop spans 15 amino acids. Germline V gene lookup returns CDR1 SSHAT and CDR2 FNYEAQ (reference sequence). V dropped 1 base and J dropped 0; count of bases not matched to a gene: 2. This CDR3 is CASSLGQGTSYEQYF. The CDR3 nucleotides are TGTGCCAGCAGCTTAGGACAGGGGACCTCCTACGAGCAGTACTTC.

The rearrangement uses TRBV5-1 and TRBJ1-2; the D gene is possibly TRBD1 (6 bases). Germline CDR1 and CDR2: SGHRS and YFSETQ. Trimming took 4 bases from V and 1 from J, leaving 17 bases between them. CDR3 length equals 16 residues. CDR3 protein: CASSPLGTKLNYGYTF. The CDR3 DNA follows: TGCGCCAGCAGCCCCCTTGGGACAAAGCTTAACTATGGCTACACCTTC.

The chain combines TRBV12-5 with TRBJ1-2, with D uncertain. Trimming stripped 2 bases from V and 4 bases from J, with 20 bases between. The CDR3 loop spans 17 amino acids. CDR1 and CDR2 from the germline V gene are LGHNT and FRNRAP. The CDR3 sequence is CASGLKDPLRGVYGYTF. The CDR3 DNA is TGTGCTAGTGGTTTGAAGGACCCCCTGCGGGGAGTCTATGGCTACACCTTC.

The chain uses TRBV5-1 and TRBJ2-2; 8 positions match TRBD1. V lost 4 bases to trimming and J lost 4 bases; unmatched junction nucleotides: 18. CDR3 length equals 19 residues. Germline V CDR1 and CDR2: SGHRS, YFSETQ. Here the CDR3 DNA reads TGCGCCAGCAGCCACCCCATCGTCCCTGACAGGGGCATCACCGGGGAGCTGTTTTTT. This codes for CASSHPIVPDRGITGELFF. Looking up the rest from reference TRBV5-1 and TRBJ2-2 gives the full variable domain: KAGVTQTPRYLIKTRGQQVTLSCSPISGHRSVSWYQQTPGQGLQFLFEYFSETQRNKGNFPGRFSGRQFSNSRSEMNVSTLELGDSALYLCASSHPIVPDRGITGELFFGEGSRLTVL.

The chain links TRBV10-3 to TRBJ1-2; 7 bases line up with TRBD1. Germline CDR1 is ENHRY and CDR2 is SYGVKD. Trimming took 3 bases from V and 6 from J; bases not matched to a gene: 7. CDR3 length: 14 amino acids. CDR3 in amino acids: CAISEGQATNGYTF. CDR3 sequence (DNA): TGTGCCATCAGTGAAGGACAGGCTACTAATGGCTACACCTTC.

This rearrangement joins TRBV7-6 to TRBJ2-7, with TRBD1 identical over 9 bases. The ends lost 5 bases at V and 3 bases at J; junction bases unmatched: 5. CDR3 length equals 14 residues. Germline V gives CDR1 SGHVS, CDR2 FNYEAQ. The CDR3 DNA is TGTGCCAGCAGCCCCGGACAGGGGTACTACGAGCAGTACTTC. It specifies CASSPGQGYYEQYF. Complete variable domain (other parts from reference TRBV7-6 and TRBJ2-7): GAGVSQSPRYKVTKRGQDVALRCDPISGHVSLYWYRQALGQGPEFLTYFNYEAQQDKSGLPNDRFSAERPEGSISTLTIQRTEQRDSAMYRCASSPGQGYYEQYFGPGTRLTVT.

The chain links TRBV6-4 to TRBJ2-1, with 9 bases aligning to TRBD2. In germline, CDR1 is MRHNA, CDR2 SNTAGT. Germline trimming cut 2 bases from V and 6 bases from J; bases unmatched to any gene: 5. This CDR3 region has 15 residues. CDR3 nucleotide sequence: TGTGCCAGCAGTGACATGGCGGGGGGGCCCAATGAGCAGTTCTTC. It encodes CASSDMAGGPNEQFF.

In this sample, this clone turned up a few times. The chain combines TRBV19 with TRBJ2-7; 7 positions agree with TRBD1. With 4 bases clipped from V and 3 bases from J, the junction kept 9 bases outside the gene matches. Germline CDR1 reads LNHDA; CDR2 reads SQIVND (reference sequence). This CDR3 spans 15 amino acids. As DNA, the CDR3 is TGTGCCAGTAGTACAATCGGACAGGCAGACTACGAGCAGTACTTC. Encoded protein: CASSTIGQADYEQYF.

This clone has only one observation. The chain uses TRBV6-5 and TRBJ2-3; 8 bases are a match to TRBD1. The CDR3 sequence is 13 residues long. J gave up 2 bases and V 10 bases, and 5 bases lay outside the gene matches. CDR1 is MNHEY and CDR2 is SVGAGI in the germline V gene. CDR3 region: CAISTGVTDTQYF. The CDR3 DNA reads as TGTGCCATTTCGACAGGGGTCACAGATACGCAGTATTTT.

The V call is TRBV6-4, the J call TRBJ2-1; 12 bases fit TRBD2. With 4 bases clipped from V and 6 bases from J, the junction kept 1 base outside the gene matches. Germline loops: CDR1 MRHNA, CDR2 SNTAGT. The CDR3 extends over 14 amino acids. As DNA, the CDR3 is TGTGCCAGCAGTGCTAGCGGGGGGGCCAATGAGCAGTTCTTC. Amino acids: CASSASGGANEQFF.